These 11 T cell receptor beta chains were all obtained from the same sample, sequenced in a study of cytotoxic CD8 clonotypes in ibrutinib-treated CLL. Profiled with immunoSEQ multiplex PCR; TCRdb holds only in-frame clones, not every one. This sample has about 140,000 clones, with approximately 80% found just once. Sequencing used PBMCs, obtained after 36 months of ibrutinib treatment. These receptors all come from a human donor with chronic lymphocytic leukemia.

This clone has just a few counts. CDR3 region: CATASGGGEQYF. The DNA of the CDR3 is TGCGCCACCGCGAGCGGGGGGGGCGAGCAGTACTTC. The V gene is TRBV5-1, the J gene TRBJ2-7; 10 nucleotides align to TRBD2. V lost 9 bases and J lost 6; bases outside the gene matches: 6. CDR1 and CDR2 from the germline V gene are SGHRS and YFSETQ. This CDR3 comprises 12 residues.

The genes are TRBV4-2 and TRBJ2-3; D is unresolved. The CDR3 loop spans 14 amino acids. Trimming stripped 1 base from V and 6 bases from J, with 11 bases between. Germline CDR1 LGHNA, CDR2 YNFKEQ. CDR3 nucleotide sequence: TGTGCCAGCAGCCAAGGAGGTTATGTGGATACGCAGTATTTT. This codes for CASSQGGYVDTQYF.

The V and J genes are TRBV7-9 and TRBJ2-7, with D uncertain. Trimming removed 1 base at V and 1 base at J, with 8 bases between. This CDR3 is built from 14 residues. CDR1 and CDR2 from the germline V gene are SEHNR and FQNEAQ (reference sequence). CDR3 amino acids: CASSLGWVSYEQYF. CDR3 DNA sequence: TGTGCCAGCAGCTTAGGCTGGGTTTCCTACGAGCAGTACTTC. Together with reference TRBV7-9 and TRBJ2-7, the CDR3 gives the full variable domain: DTGVSQNPRHKITKRGQNVTFRCDPISEHNRLYWYRQTLGQGPEFLTYFQNEAQLEKSRLLSDRFSAERPKGSFSTLEIQRTEQGDSAMYLCASSLGWVSYEQYFGPGTRLTVT.

V usage is TRBV6-5 and J usage is TRBJ2-1; D is undetermined. This CDR3 region has 14 residues. The V gene lost 6 bases and the J gene lost 0 bases, with 9 bases spanning the gap. CDR1 is MNHEY, CDR2 SVGAGI, per germline. CDR3 loop: CASSDTDSYNEQFF. In DNA, the CDR3 is TGTGCCAGCAGCGATACTGACTCCTACAATGAGCAGTTCTTC.

The genes are TRBV14 and TRBJ2-7, with 8 positions matching TRBD1. Germline-derived CDR1 and CDR2 are SGHDN and FVKESK. The CDR3 length is 16 residues. The V and J ends lost 3 bases and 2 bases, in that order; junction bases with no gene match: 9. In DNA form, the CDR3 reads TGTGCCAGCAGCCACCTAGGGACAGGTGAGGCCTACGAGCAGTACTTC. This encodes CASSHLGTGEAYEQYF.

This chain joins TRBV19 and TRBJ2-2; 11 bases agree with TRBD2. Trimming removed 6 bases from V and 1 base from J; junction bases left unmatched: 7. From germline, CDR1 is LNHDA and CDR2 SQIVND (reference sequence). CDR3 length equals 17 residues. CDR3 sequence reads: CASSLMGLAENTGELFF. The CDR3 region has the DNA TGTGCCAGTAGCCTGATGGGACTAGCGGAGAACACCGGGGAGCTGTTTTTT.

The chain carries TRBV5-1 and TRBJ2-4, with D hard to call. Trimming pared 0 bases from V and 8 bases from J, leaving 15 bases between. This CDR3 is 15 amino acids long. Germline loops: CDR1 SGHRS, CDR2 YFSETQ. The CDR3: CASSLVPGEAYIQYF. CDR3 nucleotides: TGCGCCAGCAGCTTGGTTCCAGGAGAGGCGTACATTCAGTACTTC. The variable domain in full, with the rest retrieved from reference TRBV5-1 and TRBJ2-4, is KAGVTQTPRYLIKTRGQQVTLSCSPISGHRSVSWYQQTPGQGLQFLFEYFSETQRNKGNFPGRFSGRQFSNSRSEMNVSTLELGDSALYLCASSLVPGEAYIQYFGAGTRLSVL.

The count of this clone is one. The rearrangement links TRBV5-4 to TRBJ2-1, with D perhaps TRBD2 (5 bases). The CDR3 consists of 15 residues. Trimming stripped 0 bases from V and 1 base from J, with 8 bases between. The V gene's germline CDR1 is SGHNT and CDR2 YYREEE (reference sequence). The CDR3 spells CASSLDPGSYNEQFF. The CDR3, as DNA: TGTGCCAGCAGCTTGGATCCGGGGTCCTACAATGAGCAGTTCTTC. Based on the CDR3 plus reference TRBV5-4 and TRBJ2-1, the full variable domain is ETGVTQSPTHLIKTRGQQVTLRCSSQSGHNTVSWYQQALGQGPQFIFQYYREEENGRGNFPPRFSGLQFPNYSSELNVNALELDDSALYLCASSLDPGSYNEQFFGPGTRLTVL.

Only one count was recorded for this clone. This chain links TRBV7-9 with TRBJ1-1; D is ambiguous. The germline V gene encodes CDR1 SEHNR and CDR2 FQNEAQ (reference sequence). The ends were cut back, 2 bases at V and 0 bases at J, with 19 bases in the middle. This CDR3 comprises 18 residues. The CDR3 nucleotides are TGTGCCAGCAGCTTACCAACCTACAGAGAACGGGTGAACACTGAAGCTTTCTTT. Protein: CASSLPTYRERVNTEAFF.

This sequence joins TRBV10-3 and TRBJ1-6; D might be TRBD1 (5 bases). The germline V gene has CDR1 ENHRY and CDR2 SYGVKD. This CDR3 contains 14 residues. Trimming removed 4 bases at V and 5 bases at J, with 9 bases between. In DNA form, the CDR3 reads TGTGCCATCAGTGTGGGACTTCATAATTCACCCCTCCACTTT. Its translation: CAISVGLHNSPLHF.

The chain is built from TRBV10-2 and TRBJ1-5; D unresolved. Germline values: CDR1 WSHSY, CDR2 SAAADI. The ends were cut back, 2 bases at V and 3 bases at J, with 11 bases in the middle. This CDR3 is 15 amino acids long. CDR3 region: CASSENSLYNQPQHF. The CDR3, as DNA: TGCGCCAGCAGTGAGAATAGTTTATACAATCAGCCCCAGCATTTT.